The 11 T cell receptor beta chains in this list originate from one sample, sequenced in a study of shared clonotypes between healthy human individuals. Sequencing was performed with immunoSEQ multiplex PCR; in TCRdb, only in-frame clones are kept and a portion is missing. The sample carries about 480,000 clones, about 80% recorded once. Sequences were obtained from PBMCs. Every receptor here comes from a woman aged 40 to 49 in good health. Some clones in this sample may be carry-over from other donors' samples.

The table lists this clone with a few counts. The chain couples TRBV14 to TRBJ2-1, with D hard to call. Germline V gene data show CDR1 as SGHDN and CDR2 as FVKESK. V dropped 2 bases and J dropped 4 bases, with 12 bases sitting between them. The length of the CDR3 is 15 residues. CDR3 loop: CASSQPAISYNEQFF. CDR3 DNA sequence: TGTGCCAGCAGCCAACCCGCAATATCTTACAATGAGCAGTTCTTC.

This chain connects TRBV19 to TRBJ1-2; D possibly corresponds to TRBD1 (5 bases). The length of the CDR3 is 14 residues. V lost 1 base, J lost 4 bases, and 10 bases lay in between. Germline CDR1 is LNHDA and CDR2 is SQIVND (reference sequence). Here the CDR3 reads CASSIAWGLYGYTF. CDR3 sequence (DNA): TGTGCCAGTAGTATAGCGTGGGGCCTCTATGGCTACACCTTC.

The chain uses TRBV5-1 and TRBJ2-7; 9 bases agree with TRBD1. The CDR3 is made up of 16 amino acids. The V gene end was trimmed by 2 bases and the J gene end by 0 bases; junction bases not matched to a gene: 6. Germline V gene lookup returns CDR1 SGHRS and CDR2 YFSETQ. CDR3 nucleotide sequence: TGCGCCAGCAGCTTCACAAGACAGGGGGTCTCCTACGAGCAGTACTTC. It yields the protein CASSFTRQGVSYEQYF.

The genes are TRBV2 and TRBJ2-1; D tentatively reads TRBD1 or TRBD2 (5 bases each). The CDR3 contains 15 residues. V lost 7 bases, J lost 5 bases, and 18 bases lay in between. Germline loops: CDR1 SNHLY, CDR2 FYNNEI. The CDR3, as DNA: TGTGCCAGCATCCTCCCCGGGGCCTTTAACAATGAGCAGTTCTTC. It codes for CASILPGAFNNEQFF. Complete variable domain (other parts from reference TRBV2 and TRBJ2-1): EPEVTQTPSHQVTQMGQEVILRCVPISNHLYFYWYRQILGQKVEFLVSFYNNEISEKSEIFDDQFSVERPDGSNFTLKIRSTKLEDSAMYFCASILPGAFNNEQFFGPGTRLTVL.

This clone has just a few counts. J is TRBJ1-1 and V is TRBV10-2; no reliable D call. V was shortened by 3 bases and J by 2 bases, with 7 bases between the two germline ends. This CDR3 comprises 13 residues. Per germline, CDR1 WSHSY and CDR2 SAAADI. CDR3 nucleotides: TGCGCCAGCAGTGAATACCAAAACACTGAAGCTTTCTTT. It yields the protein CASSEYQNTEAFF.

The DNA of the CDR3 is TGTGCCAGCAGCTTGGTCACACAAGAGACCCAGTACTTC. Translated, it gives CASSLVTQETQYF. This chain uses TRBV5-4 with TRBJ2-5; D call uncertain. The CDR3 runs 13 residues. Germline CDR1 and CDR2: SGHNT and YYREEE (reference sequence). V was pared by 0 bases and J by 2 bases, with 5 bases between.

This clone occurred a few times. The rearrangement uses TRBV5-1 and TRBJ2-5; D unclear. The V end was cut by 4 bases, the J end by 0 bases, with 4 bases between. This CDR3 has 12 amino acids. Germline assignment: CDR1 SGHRS and CDR2 YFSETQ. CDR3 nucleotide sequence: TGCGCCAGCAGCCCCAACCAAGAGACCCAGTACTTC. Protein product: CASSPNQETQYF.

This clone was detected only once. V is TRBV6-5 and J is TRBJ2-3; 8 nucleotides align to TRBD2. Germline V gene sequence: CDR1 MNHEY, CDR2 SVGAGI. Unmatched junction bases numbered 6, after V lost 7 bases and J lost 0 bases. This CDR3 contains 15 residues. The CDR3 loop is CASTVSGASTDTQYF. CDR3 in DNA: TGTGCCAGCACCGTTAGCGGGGCTAGCACAGATACGCAGTATTTT.

V gene TRBV28 combines with J gene TRBJ1-4, with TRBD1 identical over 8 bases. The ends lost 6 bases at V and 7 bases at J; junction bases unmatched: 4. The CDR3 length is 13 residues. Looked up from germline, CDR1 is MDHEN and CDR2 is SYDVKM. CDR3 in DNA: TGTGCCAGCAGGGCAGGGGGCGCTGAAAAACTGTTTTTT. It yields the protein CASRAGGAEKLFF.

This rearrangement joins TRBV19 to TRBJ2-3, with TRBD1 identical over 7 bases. Germline trimming cut 7 bases from V and 5 bases from J; bases unmatched to any gene: 9. The CDR3 has 14 residues. Germline CDR1 reads LNHDA; CDR2 reads SQIVND (reference sequence). For the CDR3, the DNA is TGTGCCAGTACCCGACAGGGATCGGAAGATACGCAGTATTTT. This sequence encodes CASTRQGSEDTQYF.

The chain couples TRBV5-1 to TRBJ1-3; D is unresolved. Germline V gene sequence: CDR1 SGHRS, CDR2 YFSETQ. Deletions cut 4 bases from V and 0 bases from J, with 8 bases between. This CDR3 region has 14 residues. CDR3 DNA sequence: TGCGCCAGCAGCCCGGAGTACTCTGGAAACACCATATATTTT. It translates to CASSPEYSGNTIYF.